The entry below describes one TCR beta chain. The ends were cut back, 1 base at V and 5 bases at J, with 6 bases in the middle. CDR3 length equals 13 residues. The germline gives CDR1 KGHSH, CDR2 LQKENI. The sample originates from a study of blood T cell repertoires in COVID-19. Study summary: PBMCs, B-cell-depleted T cells, or T cells were the source of the cDNA or gDNA that made up the material.

Source study methods: Cell counts per sample came from amplifying reference gene primers. Method: immunoSEQ multiplex PCR; TCRdb's copy keeps in-frame clones and lacks some. V, J and clone size are taken as reported in that table, and D and trimming were inferred from the DNA itself. The table lists over 350,000 clones, about nine tenths of them singletons. The sequenced sample was PBMCs or T cells enriched from blood (not recorded which). This sequence joins TRBV18 and TRBJ1-5; D gene unclear. This clonotype originated in a woman aged 40 to 55 who had been exposed to COVID-19. DNA of the CDR3: TGTGCCAGCTCACCACTCCCAGATCAGCCCCAGCATTTT. Its protein is CASSPLPDQPQHF.